This T cell receptor (beta chain) comes out of a study of blood T cell repertoires in COVID-19. Study-level information: COVID-19 samples, acute and convalescent, were from the United States, Italy and Spain.

The method was immunoSEQ multiplex PCR; TCRdb's version includes in-frame clones alone and lacks a portion of them. The data contain over 120,000 clones, 70% to 90% of them singletons. CDR1 is KGHDR, CDR2 SFDVKD, per germline. Trimming pared 5 bases from V and 2 bases from J, leaving 12 bases between. This CDR3 has 15 residues. The receptor was isolated from a man in his fifties who had recovered from COVID-19. V gene TRBV24-1 combines with J gene TRBJ1-5; D is ambiguous. The sequenced sample consisted of PBMCs or T cells enriched from blood (not recorded which). Here the CDR3 DNA reads TGTGCCACCAGTGCATCTCCTGAGGGCAATCAGCCCCAGCATTTT. Its protein is CATSASPEGNQPQHF.